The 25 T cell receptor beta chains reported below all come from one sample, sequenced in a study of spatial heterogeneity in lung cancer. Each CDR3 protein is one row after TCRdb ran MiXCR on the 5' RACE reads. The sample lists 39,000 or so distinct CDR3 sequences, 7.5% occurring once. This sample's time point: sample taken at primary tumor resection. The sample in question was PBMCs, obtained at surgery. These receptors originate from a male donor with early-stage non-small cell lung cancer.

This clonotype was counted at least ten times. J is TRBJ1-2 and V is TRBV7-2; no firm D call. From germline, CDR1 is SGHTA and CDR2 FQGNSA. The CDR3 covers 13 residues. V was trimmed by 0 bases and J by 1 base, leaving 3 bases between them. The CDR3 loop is CASSLAVNYGYTF. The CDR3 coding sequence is TGTGCCAGCAGCTTAGCCGTTAACTATGGCTACACCTTC.

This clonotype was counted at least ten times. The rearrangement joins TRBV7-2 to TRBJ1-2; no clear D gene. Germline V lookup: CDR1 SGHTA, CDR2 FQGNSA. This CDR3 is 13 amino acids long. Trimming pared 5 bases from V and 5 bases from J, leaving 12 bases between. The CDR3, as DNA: TGTGCCAGCAGCCCCCAGCCCTTGTATGGCTACACCTTC. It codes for CASSPQPLYGYTF.

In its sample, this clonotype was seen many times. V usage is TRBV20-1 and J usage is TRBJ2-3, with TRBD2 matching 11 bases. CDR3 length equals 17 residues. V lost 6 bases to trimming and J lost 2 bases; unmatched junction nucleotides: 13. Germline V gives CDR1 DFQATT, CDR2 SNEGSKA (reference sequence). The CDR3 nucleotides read TGCAGTGCAATAATACCGGGACTAGCGGACAACACAGATACGCAGTATTTT. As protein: CSAIIPGLADNTDTQYF.

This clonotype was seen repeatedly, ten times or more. CDR3 coding DNA: TGCAGTGCTAGAAGGGCAGATACGCAGTATTTT. It codes for CSARRADTQYF. The chain carries TRBV20-1 and TRBJ2-3; D is undetermined. Trimming removed 2 bases at V and 4 bases at J, with 4 bases between. The CDR3 is 11 amino acids. Germline CDR1 and CDR2: DFQATT and SNEGSKA (reference sequence).

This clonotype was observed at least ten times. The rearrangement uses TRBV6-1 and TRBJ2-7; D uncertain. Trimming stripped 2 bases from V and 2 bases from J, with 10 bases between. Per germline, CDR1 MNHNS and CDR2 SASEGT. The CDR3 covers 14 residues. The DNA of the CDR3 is TGTGCCAGCAGTGAACACAGCAAAACCTACGAGCAGTACGTC. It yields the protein CASSEHSKTYEQYV.

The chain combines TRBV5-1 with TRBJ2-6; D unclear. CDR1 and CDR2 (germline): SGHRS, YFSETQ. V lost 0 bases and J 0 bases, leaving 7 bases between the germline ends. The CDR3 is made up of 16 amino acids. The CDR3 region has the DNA TGCGCCAGCAGCTTGGCCGCTGCCTCTGGGGCCAACGTCCTGACTTTC. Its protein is CASSLAAASGANVLTF.

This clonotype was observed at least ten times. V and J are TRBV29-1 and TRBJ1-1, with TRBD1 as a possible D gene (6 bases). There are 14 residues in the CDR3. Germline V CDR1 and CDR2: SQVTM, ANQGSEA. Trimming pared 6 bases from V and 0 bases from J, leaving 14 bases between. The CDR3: CSVPPDRMNTEAFF. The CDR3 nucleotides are TGCAGCGTACCCCCTGACAGGATGAACACTGAAGCTTTCTTT.

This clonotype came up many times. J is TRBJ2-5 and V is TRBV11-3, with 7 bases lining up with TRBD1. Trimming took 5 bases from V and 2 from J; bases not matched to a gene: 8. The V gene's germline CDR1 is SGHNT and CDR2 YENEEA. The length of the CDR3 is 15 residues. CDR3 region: CASSNRGRLQETQYF. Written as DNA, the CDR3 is TGTGCCAGCAGCAACAGGGGTCGCCTACAAGAGACCCAGTACTTC.

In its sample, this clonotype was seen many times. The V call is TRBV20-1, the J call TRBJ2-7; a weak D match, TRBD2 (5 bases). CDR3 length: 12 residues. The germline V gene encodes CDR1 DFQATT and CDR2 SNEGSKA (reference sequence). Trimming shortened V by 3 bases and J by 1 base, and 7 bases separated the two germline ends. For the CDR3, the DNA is TGCAGTGCTAGCGGGGATTCCTACGAGCAGTACTTC. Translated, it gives CSASGDSYEQYF.

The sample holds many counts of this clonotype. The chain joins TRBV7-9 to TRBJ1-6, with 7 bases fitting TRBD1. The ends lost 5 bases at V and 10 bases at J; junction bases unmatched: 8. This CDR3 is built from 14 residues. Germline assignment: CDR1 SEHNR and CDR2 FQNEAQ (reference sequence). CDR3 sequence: CASSGWDSRSPLHF. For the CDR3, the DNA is TGTGCCAGCAGCGGATGGGACAGCCGCTCACCCCTCCACTTT.

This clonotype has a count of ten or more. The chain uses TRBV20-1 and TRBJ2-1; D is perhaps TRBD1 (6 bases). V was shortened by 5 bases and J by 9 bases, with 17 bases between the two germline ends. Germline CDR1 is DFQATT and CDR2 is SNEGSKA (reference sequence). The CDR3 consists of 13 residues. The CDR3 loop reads CSAGGTGSGEQFF. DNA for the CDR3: TGCAGTGCTGGGGGAACAGGGTCTGGTGAGCAGTTCTTC.

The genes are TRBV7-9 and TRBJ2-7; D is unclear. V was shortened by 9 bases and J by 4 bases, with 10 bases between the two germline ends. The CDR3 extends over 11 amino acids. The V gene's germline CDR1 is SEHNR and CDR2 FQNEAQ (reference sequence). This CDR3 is CASETDYEQYF. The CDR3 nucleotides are TGTGCCAGTGAGACCGATTACGAGCAGTACTTC.

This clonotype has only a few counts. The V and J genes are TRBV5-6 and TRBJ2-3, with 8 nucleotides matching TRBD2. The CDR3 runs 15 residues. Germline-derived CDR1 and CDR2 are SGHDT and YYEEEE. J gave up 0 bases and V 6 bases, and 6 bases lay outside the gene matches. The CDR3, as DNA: TGTGCCAGCACACGCGGGAGGCCCAGCACAGATACGCAGTATTTT. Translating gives CASTRGRPSTDTQYF.

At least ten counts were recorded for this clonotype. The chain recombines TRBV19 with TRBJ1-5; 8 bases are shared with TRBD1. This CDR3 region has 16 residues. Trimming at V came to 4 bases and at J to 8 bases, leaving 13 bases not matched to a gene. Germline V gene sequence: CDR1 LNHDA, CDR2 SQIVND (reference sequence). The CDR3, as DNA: TGTGCCAGTAGTACACCCCAGACAGGGGTTCGGAAGCCCCAGCATTTT. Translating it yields CASSTPQTGVRKPQHF.

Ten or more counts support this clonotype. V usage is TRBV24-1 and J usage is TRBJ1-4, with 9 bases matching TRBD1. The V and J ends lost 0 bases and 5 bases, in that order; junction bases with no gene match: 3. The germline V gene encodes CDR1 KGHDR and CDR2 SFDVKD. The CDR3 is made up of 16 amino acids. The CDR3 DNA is TGTGCCACCAGTGATTTGCAAGGGACAGGGAATGAAAAACTGTTTTTT. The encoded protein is CATSDLQGTGNEKLFF.

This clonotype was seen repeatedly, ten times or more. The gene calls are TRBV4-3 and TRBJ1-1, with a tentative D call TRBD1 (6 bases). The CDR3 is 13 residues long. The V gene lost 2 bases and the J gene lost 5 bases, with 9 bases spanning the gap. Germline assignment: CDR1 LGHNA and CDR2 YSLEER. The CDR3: CASSQTGKTEAFF. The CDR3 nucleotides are TGCGCCAGCAGCCAAACAGGGAAGACTGAAGCTTTCTTT.

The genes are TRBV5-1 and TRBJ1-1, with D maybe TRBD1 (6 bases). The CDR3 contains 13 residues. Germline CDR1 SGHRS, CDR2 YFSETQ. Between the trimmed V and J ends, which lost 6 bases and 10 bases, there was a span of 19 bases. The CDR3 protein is CASTPGGGQGAFF. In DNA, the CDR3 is TGCGCCAGCACCCCGGGCGGGGGGCAAGGAGCTTTCTTT.

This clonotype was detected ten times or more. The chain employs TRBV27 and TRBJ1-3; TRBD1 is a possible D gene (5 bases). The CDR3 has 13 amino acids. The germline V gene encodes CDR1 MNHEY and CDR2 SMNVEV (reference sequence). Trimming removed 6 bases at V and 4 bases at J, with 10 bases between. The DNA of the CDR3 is TGTGCCAGCAGGTCACAGGAGGGAAACACCATATATTTT. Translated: CASRSQEGNTIYF.

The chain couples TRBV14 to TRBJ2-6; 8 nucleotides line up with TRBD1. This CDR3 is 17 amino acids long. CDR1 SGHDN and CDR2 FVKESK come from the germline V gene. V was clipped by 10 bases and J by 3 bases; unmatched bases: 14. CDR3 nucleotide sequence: TGTGCCACGGCGAGGCAGGGGGCGTCTGTTGGGGCCAACGTCCTGACTTTC. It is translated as CATARQGASVGANVLTF.

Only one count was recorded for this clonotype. As DNA, the CDR3 is TGTGCCAGCAAAGAAAGGGATTTAGCTGCCAACGTCCTGACTTTC. Its protein product is CASKERDLAANVLTF. The gene calls are TRBV2 and TRBJ2-6, with D hard to call. V lost 7 bases and J 7 bases, leaving 17 bases between the germline ends. The germline V gene has CDR1 SNHLY and CDR2 FYNNEI. The CDR3 is 15 amino acids.

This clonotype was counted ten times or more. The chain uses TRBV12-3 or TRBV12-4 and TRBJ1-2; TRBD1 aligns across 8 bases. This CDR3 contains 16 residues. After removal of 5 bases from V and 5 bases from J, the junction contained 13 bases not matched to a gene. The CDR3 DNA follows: TGTGCCAGCAGTGAGCTAGGACAGGGACCCAGTTATGGCTACACCTTC. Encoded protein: CASSELGQGPSYGYTF.

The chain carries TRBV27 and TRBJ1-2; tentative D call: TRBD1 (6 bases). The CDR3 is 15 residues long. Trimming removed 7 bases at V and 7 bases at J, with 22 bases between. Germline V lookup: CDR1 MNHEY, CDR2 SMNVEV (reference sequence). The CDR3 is CASTQLPGTNVGYTF. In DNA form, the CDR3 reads TGTGCCAGCACCCAACTGCCCGGGACAAACGTTGGCTACACCTTC.

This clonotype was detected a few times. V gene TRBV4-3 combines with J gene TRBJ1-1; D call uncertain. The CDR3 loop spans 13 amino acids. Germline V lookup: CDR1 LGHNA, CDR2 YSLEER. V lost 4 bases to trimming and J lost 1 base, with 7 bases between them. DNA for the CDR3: TGCGCCAGCAGCCGCGAGGGGAACACTGAAGCTTTCTTT. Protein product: CASSREGNTEAFF.

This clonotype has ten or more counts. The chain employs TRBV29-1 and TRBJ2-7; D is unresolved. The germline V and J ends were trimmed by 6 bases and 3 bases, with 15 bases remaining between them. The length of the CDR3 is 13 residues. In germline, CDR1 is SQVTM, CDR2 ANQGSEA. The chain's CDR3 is CSVYDGSHYEQYF. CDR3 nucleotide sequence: TGCAGCGTCTACGACGGCAGTCACTACGAGCAGTACTTC.

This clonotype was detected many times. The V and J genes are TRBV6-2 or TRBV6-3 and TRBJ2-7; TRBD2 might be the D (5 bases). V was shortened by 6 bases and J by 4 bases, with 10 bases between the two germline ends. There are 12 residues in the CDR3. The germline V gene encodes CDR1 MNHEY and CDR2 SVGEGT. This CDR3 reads CASSRGSYEQYV. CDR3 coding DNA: TGTGCCAGCAGCCGGGGATCTTACGAGCAGTACGTC.